The TCR beta chain under discussion was sequenced for a study of neurological immune-mediated disorders (dated by TCRdb to about 2019). About the study as a whole: Using UMI-based sequencing, the study compared peripheral blood TCR-beta repertoires from patients with HTLV-I-associated myelopathy (HAM/TSP), patients with multiple sclerosis, and healthy controls. Alongside PBMC samples, the set of around 99 TCR-beta libraries contained longitudinal samples, technical triplicates, and paired CD4+ and CD8+ T-cell subsets that had been sorted. The cohort included about 70 subjects: some 14 with HAM/TSP, around 34 with multiple sclerosis, and around 20 healthy controls.

This clonotype was found many times. The antigen it binds to is not known. No per-base quality is available; no much larger clone lies one base away. From its cysteine to its phenylalanine, the CDR3 spans 15 amino acids. Only the CDR3 DNA is retained, 45 bases long and in frame from the first base. The junction carries 14 bases between V and J, which are trimmed by 4 bases and 1 base respectively. CDR1 and CDR2 (MGHRA, YSYEKL) derive from the germline V gene. The healthy controls were volunteers from blood banks in Maryland, USA. For unsorted PBMC libraries, 2 million PBMCs were used after storage in RNAlater at -80 degrees C until RNA extraction. Peripheral blood was subjected to Ficoll-Hypaque density gradient centrifugation to isolate PBMCs, which were then cryopreserved in liquid nitrogen. On the study overall, not on this receptor specifically: Across subjects, expanded clones never shared an identical CDR3 amino acid sequence, which suggests that the TCR-beta repertoires in every group were private. TCR clonal expansion was highest in HAM/TSP patients and lowest in MS patients, with MS patients falling below even healthy controls.

cDNA was synthesized by template-switch 5'RACE using a primer carrying a 10-nucleotide random unique molecular identifier by which each TCR transcript was tagged. Each sequencing run produced over 180 million TCR-beta sequences covering 15-18 subjects. The RNeasy kit was used to extract total RNA. TCR-beta VDJ regions were amplified with primers for the TCR constant region and the 5'RACE anchor, using the KAPA Real-time Library Amplification kit. Sample indexes and Illumina adaptors were added in a first PCR, and a second PCR then increased library yield. After Ampure bead purification, the TCR product of roughly 650 bp was size-selected on a 2% E-gel SizeSelection system. Before pooling, libraries had their quality checked on a Bioanalyzer, their concentration measured with Qubit, and their quantity determined with the Kapa Library Quantification kit. Paired-end 2 x 150 bp sequencing of the libraries was performed on an Illumina HiSeq 2500. To increase sequence diversity, 25-30% phiX was spiked into each library pool. Turning to the authors' computational methods: Quality-filtered reads were processed with the UMI-based MiGEC pipeline, which removed over 75% of raw TCR sequences during error correction. VDJ genes were aligned to IMGT germline references, and each clonotype was defined by a unique CDR3 amino acid sequence together with V-J genes. Clonal expansion, Shannon diversity and CDR3 relatedness (CalcPairwiseDistances, ClusterSamples) were evaluated with VDJtools, and phylogenetic trees were built with CLCbio workbench. Using coefficient-of-variation modelling across technical triplicates, the study counted a clone as expanded if it had at least 8 unique UMIs. TCRdb redid the processing of the public reads, applying fastp at Q25 and MiXCR, and retained in-frame beta chains. Entries that share a CDR3 protein sequence are merged under the most common genes and DNA. TCRdb assigned the V and J calls; the authors' analysis was not used. The sample has around 33,000 distinct CDR3 sequences on record, roughly 7% of them singletons. Jointly, the top ten make up roughly 4.4% of the sample.

Rearrangement joined TRBV4-1 to TRBJ2-7; TRBD2 might be the D gene, on 6 matching bases. Sequenced material: PBMCs. This TCR was sampled from a woman between 40 and 55 years old in good health. The CDR3 sequence is CASSLAGGTSYEQYF. The nucleotides are TGCGCCAGCAGCCTCGCCGGCGGGACTTCCTACGAGCAGTACTTC.